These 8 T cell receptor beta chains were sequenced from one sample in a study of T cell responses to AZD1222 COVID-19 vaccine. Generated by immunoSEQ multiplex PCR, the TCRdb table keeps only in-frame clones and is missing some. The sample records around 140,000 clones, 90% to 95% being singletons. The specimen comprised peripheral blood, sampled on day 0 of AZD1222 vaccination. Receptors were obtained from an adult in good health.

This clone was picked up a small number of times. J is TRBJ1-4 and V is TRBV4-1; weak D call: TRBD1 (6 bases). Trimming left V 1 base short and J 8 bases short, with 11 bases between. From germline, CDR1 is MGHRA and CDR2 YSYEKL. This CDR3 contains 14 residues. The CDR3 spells CASSQVQGDEKLFF. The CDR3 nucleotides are TGCGCCAGCAGCCAAGTACAGGGAGACGAAAAACTGTTTTTT.

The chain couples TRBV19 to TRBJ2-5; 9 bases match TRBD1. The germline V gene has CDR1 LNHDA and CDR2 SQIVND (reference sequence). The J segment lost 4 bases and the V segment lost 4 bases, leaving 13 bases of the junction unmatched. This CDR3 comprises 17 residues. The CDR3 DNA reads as TGTGCCAGTAGTACCGGCAGACAGGGGGAGGCCAGAGAGACCCAGTACTTC. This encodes CASSTGRQGEARETQYF.

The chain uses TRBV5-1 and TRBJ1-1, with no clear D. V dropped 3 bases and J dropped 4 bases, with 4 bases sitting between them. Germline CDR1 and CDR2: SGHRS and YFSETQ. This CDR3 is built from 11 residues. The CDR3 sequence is CASSYGTEAFF. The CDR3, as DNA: TGCGCCAGCAGCTACGGCACTGAAGCTTTCTTT.

The CDR3, as DNA: TGTGCCAGTGAGGGGGCGAACTATGGCTACACCTTC. Translated: CASEGANYGYTF. The rearrangement uses TRBV7-2 and TRBJ1-2; TRBD1 matches at 7 bases. In germline, CDR1 is SGHTA, CDR2 FQGNSA. CDR3 length equals 12 residues. The V segment lost 9 bases and the J segment 2 bases; nucleotides outside the gene matches: 3.

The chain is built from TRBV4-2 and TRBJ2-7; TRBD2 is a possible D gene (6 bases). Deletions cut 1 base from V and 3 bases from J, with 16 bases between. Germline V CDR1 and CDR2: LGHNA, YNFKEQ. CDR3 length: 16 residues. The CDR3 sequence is CASSQVGGPGVYEQYF. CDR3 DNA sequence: TGTGCCAGCAGCCAAGTTGGCGGGCCGGGGGTCTACGAGCAGTACTTC.

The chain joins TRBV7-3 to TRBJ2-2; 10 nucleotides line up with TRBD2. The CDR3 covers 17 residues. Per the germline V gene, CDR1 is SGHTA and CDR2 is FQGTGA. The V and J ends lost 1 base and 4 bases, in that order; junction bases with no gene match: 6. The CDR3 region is CASSLNRGLALTGELFF. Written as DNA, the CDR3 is TGTGCCAGCAGCTTAAATAGGGGACTAGCGCTCACCGGGGAGCTGTTTTTT.

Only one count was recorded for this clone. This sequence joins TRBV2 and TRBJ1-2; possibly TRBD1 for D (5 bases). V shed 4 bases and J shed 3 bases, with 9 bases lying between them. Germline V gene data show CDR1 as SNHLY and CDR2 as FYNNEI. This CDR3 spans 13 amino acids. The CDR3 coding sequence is TGTGCCAGCAGTGTTAGGACACACTATGGCTACACCTTC. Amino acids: CASSVRTHYGYTF.

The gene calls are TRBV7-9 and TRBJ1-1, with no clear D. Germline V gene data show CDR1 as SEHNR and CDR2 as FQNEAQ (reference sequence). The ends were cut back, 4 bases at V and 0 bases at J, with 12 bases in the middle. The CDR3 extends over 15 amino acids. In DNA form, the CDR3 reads TGTGCCAGCAGCTCCCAGGCAGTCATGAACACTGAAGCTTTCTTT. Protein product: CASSSQAVMNTEAFF.